This T cell receptor (beta chain) was recovered during a study of response to subunit inactivated influenza vaccine. The CDR3 is 14 amino acids. Germline V lookup: CDR1 MNHNS, CDR2 SASEGT. Trimming pared 6 bases from V and 3 bases from J, leaving 11 bases between. This clonotype was seen a handful of times. MiXCR, run by TCRdb on the RT-PCR reads, gives a single entry per CDR3 protein. Here the sample spans 500,000 to 600,000 distinct CDR3 sequences, approximately 7.7% being singletons. This TCR was recovered from a man between 50 and 75 years old who received an inactivated influenza vaccine. The genes are TRBV6-1 and TRBJ2-2; tentatively, D is TRBD2 (5 bases). The sample was PBMCs from blood, taken less than 30 months after vaccination. CDR3 bases: TGTGCCAGCAGCCCAAGGCGGGACACCGGGGAGCTGTTTTTT. Protein sequence: CASSPRRDTGELFF.